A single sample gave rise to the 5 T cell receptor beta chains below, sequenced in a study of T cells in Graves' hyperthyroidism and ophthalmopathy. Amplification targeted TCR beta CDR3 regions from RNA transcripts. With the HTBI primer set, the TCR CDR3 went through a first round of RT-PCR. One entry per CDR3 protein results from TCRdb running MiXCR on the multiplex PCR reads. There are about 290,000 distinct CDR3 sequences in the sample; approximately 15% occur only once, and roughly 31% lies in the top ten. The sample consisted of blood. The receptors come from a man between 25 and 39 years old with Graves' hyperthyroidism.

The CDR3 DNA sequence: TGTGCCAGCAGCTTAATGGGACAGGGGATGAGTGAGCAGTTCTTC. Translation: CASSLMGQGMSEQFF. The chain couples TRBV7-3 to TRBJ2-1; 10 bases are shared with TRBD1. Germline lookup yields CDR1 SGHTA and CDR2 FQGTGA. This CDR3 region has 15 residues. Unmatched junction bases numbered 6, after V lost 1 base and J lost 9 bases. Full variable domain (outside the CDR3, taken from reference TRBV7-3 and TRBJ2-1): GAGVSQTPSNKVTEKGKYVELRCDPISGHTALYWYRQSLGQGPEFLIYFQGTGAADDSGLPNDRFFAVRPEGSVSTLKIQRTERGDSAVYLCASSLMGQGMSEQFFGPGTRLTVL.

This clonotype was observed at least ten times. This CDR3 is CSARRGSAGELFF. The CDR3 coding sequence is TGCAGTGCTAGGAGGGGATCGGCCGGGGAGCTGTTTTTT. The chain has TRBV20-1 and TRBJ2-2; D is possibly TRBD1 or TRBD2 (5 bases each). This CDR3 comprises 13 residues. The V gene lost 3 bases and the J gene lost 6 bases, with 11 bases spanning the gap. Germline values: CDR1 DFQATT, CDR2 SNEGSKA (reference sequence).

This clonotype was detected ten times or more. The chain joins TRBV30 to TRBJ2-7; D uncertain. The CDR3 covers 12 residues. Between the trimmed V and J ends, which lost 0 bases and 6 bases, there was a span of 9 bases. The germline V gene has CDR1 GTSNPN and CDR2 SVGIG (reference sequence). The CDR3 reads CAWSVLGREQYF. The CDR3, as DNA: TGTGCCTGGAGTGTTCTGGGCCGCGAGCAGTACTTC.

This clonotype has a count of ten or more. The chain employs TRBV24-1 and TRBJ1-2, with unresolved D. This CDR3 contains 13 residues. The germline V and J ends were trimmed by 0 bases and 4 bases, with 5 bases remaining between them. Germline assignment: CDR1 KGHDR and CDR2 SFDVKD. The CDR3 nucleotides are TGTGCCACCAGTGATTTGGATACCTATGGCTACACCTTC. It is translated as CATSDLDTYGYTF.

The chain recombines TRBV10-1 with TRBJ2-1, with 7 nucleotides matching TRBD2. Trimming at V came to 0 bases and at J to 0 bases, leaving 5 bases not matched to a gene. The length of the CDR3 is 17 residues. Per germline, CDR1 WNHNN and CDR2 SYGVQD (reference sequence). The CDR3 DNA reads TGCGCCAGCAGTGAGTCGTCTGGCGGGAGCTCCTACAATGAGCAGTTCTTC. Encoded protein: CASSESSGGSSYNEQFF.